This T cell receptor (beta chain) was sequenced in a study of blood T cell repertoires in COVID-19. Study details: Samples of COVID-19 (acute and convalescent) were obtained from the United States, Italy and Spain. PBMCs, B-cell-depleted T cells, or T cells were the source of the cDNA or gDNA that made up the material.

CDR3 length: 14 residues. Germline V lookup: CDR1 MGHDK, CDR2 SYGVNS. V shed 7 bases, J shed 3 bases, and the junction held 3 bases outside the gene matches. As originally analysed: Amplification from reference gene primers served as the basis for estimated nucleated cell counts. This table comes from immunoSEQ multiplex PCR, and its TCRdb copy is limited to in-frame clones, with some not included. V, J and clone size are those of that table, while D and trimming were read from the DNA. Of tens of thousands of clones detected, 70% to 85% appear once; the ten largest clones hold over 12%. The V call is TRBV25-1, the J call TRBJ1-5; 10 nucleotides agree with TRBD1. The TCR comes from a human donor in a cohort sampled during active COVID-19. The sample was peripheral blood. The CDR3 DNA sequence: TGTGCCAGCAAAGGGACAGGGGACAATCAGCCCCAGCATTTT. Translation: CASKGTGDNQPQHF. The whole variable domain, filled in from reference TRBV25-1 and TRBJ1-5, reads EADIYQTPRYLVIGTGKKITLECSQTMGHDKMYWYQQDPGMELHLIHYSYGVNSTEKGDLSSESTVSRIRTEHFPLTLESARPSHTSQYLCASKGTGDNQPQHFGDGTRLSIL.